The rows below give T cell receptor beta chains drawn from one sample of a study of early stage breast cancer tumors. Repertoires were generated with immunoSEQ multiplex PCR, while TCRdb's copy carries only in-frame clones and drops some. The data contain 4,500 or so clones, about two thirds of them singletons. Sequenced sample: normal breast tissue next to the tumor. The receptors shown here come from a person between 60 and 70 years old with breast cancer. CDR3s include the opening cysteine and the closing phenylalanine or tryptophan. A D gene is named only where the DNA matches it firmly. Clone size is stated in some rows and not others, as once, few, many or a class when expanded.

j_gene,abundance,len,v_gene,d_gene,CDR3aa,CDR3nt
TRBJ2-7,.,18,TRBV10-1,TRBD1,CASGIIYMLGDSNYEQYF,TGCGCCAGCGGCATTATCTATATGCTCGGGGACAGCAACTACGAGCAGTACTTC
TRBJ2-1,large,15,TRBV16,TRBD2,CASSQFSLAVDNEFF,TGTGCCAGCAGCCAATTTAGCCTAGCGGTAGACAACGAGTTCTTC
TRBJ1-1,.,18,TRBV14,.,CASSQDSPRGKGLAEAFF,TGTGCCAGCAGCCAAGATTCCCCGCGGGGCAAGGGTTTAGCTGAAGCTTTCTTT
TRBJ1-2,.,16,TRBV18,TRBD1,CASSPRGRGQTSGYTF,TGTGCCAGCTCACCTCGCGGCAGGGGGCAAACGAGTGGCTACACCTTC
TRBJ2-4,few,13,TRBV5-6,.,CASKKQGPRLQYF,TGTGCCAGCAAAAAGCAGGGTCCCCGCCTTCAGTACTTC
TRBJ1-5,.,13,TRBV19,.,CASSTGLAQPQHF,TGTGCCAGTAGTACAGGGTTGGCTCAGCCCCAGCATTTT
TRBJ2-5,.,12,TRBV2,.,CAGGGSQETQYF,TGTGCCGGGGGCGGGAGTCAAGAGACCCAGTACTTC
TRBJ2-7,.,14,TRBV7-9,TRBD2,CASSFAGVNYEQYF,TGTGCCAGCAGCTTCGCGGGAGTTAACTACGAGCAGTACTTC
TRBJ1-2,.,14,TRBV19,.,CASRGTQSNYGYTF,TGTGCCAGTAGGGGAACACAGTCTAACTATGGCTACACCTTC
TRBJ1-5,few,14,TRBV27,.,CASSLFAGFWPQHF,TGTGCCAGCAGTTTATTTGCAGGTTTTTGGCCCCAGCATTTT
TRBJ2-2,.,16,TRBV7-3,.,CASSWTGASLIGELFF,TGTGCCAGCAGCTGGACGGGGGCTAGTTTAATCGGGGAGCTGTTTTTT
TRBJ2-5,.,14,TRBV6-6,.,CASSYSGKQETQYF,TGTGCCAGCAGTTACTCGGGCAAACAAGAGACCCAGTACTTC
TRBJ1-1,few,14,TRBV29-1,.,CSVASGVSNTEAFF,TGCAGCGTTGCCTCCGGGGTTTCTAACACTGAAGCTTTCTTT
TRBJ1-1,.,12,TRBV18,.,CASSPSGDEAFF,TGTGCCAGCTCACCATCGGGGGATGAAGCTTTCTTT
TRBJ1-2,.,14,TRBV27,.,CASSWNRYSYGYTF,TGTGCCAGCAGTTGGAACAGATACTCTTATGGCTACACCTTC
TRBJ2-1,.,15,TRBV7-3,TRBD2,CASSLSGGHYNEQFF,TGTGCCAGCAGCTTAAGCGGGGGGCACTACAATGAGCAGTTCTTC
TRBJ1-1,.,16,TRBV2,.,CASRLTSDRWNTEAFF,TGTGCCAGCAGACTCACCTCGGACAGATGGAACACTGAAGCTTTCTTT
TRBJ1-1,.,15,TRBV2,.,CASSEGPGQNTEAFF,TGTGCCAGCAGTGAAGGCCCGGGACAGAACACTGAAGCTTTCTTT
TRBJ1-1,.,13,TRBV5-1,.,CASSRPEVAEAFF,TGCGCCAGCAGCCGACCAGAAGTGGCTGAAGCTTTCTTT
TRBJ2-5,.,14,TRBV10-1,.,CASSDRRRQETQYF,TGCGCCAGCAGTGACCGCCGGAGGCAAGAGACCCAGTACTTC
TRBJ1-2,.,11,TRBV15,.,CATYGGDGYTF,TGTGCCACCTACGGGGGGGATGGCTACACCTTC
TRBJ2-2,.,15,TRBV10-2,.,CASRGGTGLVGELFF,TGCGCCAGCAGGGGGGGGACAGGATTGGTCGGGGAGCTGTTTTTT
TRBJ2-2,.,18,TRBV7-2,TRBD2,CASTKGLAGGRNTGELFF,TGTGCCAGCACCAAGGGACTAGCGGGGGGGCGGAACACCGGGGAGCTGTTTTTT
TRBJ2-1,once,14,TRBV7-2,.,CASSPMTSYNEQFF,TGTGCCAGCAGCCCGATGACTAGCTACAATGAGCAGTTCTTC
TRBJ1-5,.,15,TRBV7-8,.,CASSFSTDSNQPQHF,TGTGCCAGCAGCTTTAGCACCGATAGCAATCAGCCCCAGCATTTT
TRBJ2-4,once,15,TRBV7-6,TRBD1,CASRRDRATKNIQYF,TGTGCCAGCAGAAGAGACAGGGCGACCAAAAACATTCAGTACTTC
TRBJ1-5,.,13,TRBV18,TRBD1,CASSPTGEQPQHF,TGTGCCAGCTCACCCACAGGGGAACAGCCCCAGCATTTT
TRBJ2-1,.,16,TRBV4-1,.,CASSQIGSGDNNEQFF,TGCGCCAGCAGCCAGATCGGTAGCGGAGATAACAATGAGCAGTTCTTC
TRBJ1-4,.,14,TRBV4-1,.,CASSLMPDLRKLFF,TGCGCCAGCAGCCTTATGCCAGACCTGAGAAAACTGTTTTTT
TRBJ1-1,.,15,TRBV7-9,TRBD1,CASRAGTGGNTEAFF,TGTGCCAGCAGAGCTGGGACAGGGGGCAACACTGAAGCTTTCTTT
TRBJ2-2,.,16,TRBV10-3,TRBD1,CAISGPGQSNTGELFF,TGTGCCATCAGTGGACCGGGACAGTCAAACACCGGGGAGCTGTTTTTT
TRBJ1-2,.,14,TRBV5-1,TRBD1,CASSIGQGDYGYTF,TGCGCCAGCAGCATCGGACAGGGCGACTATGGCTACACCTTC
TRBJ1-1,medium-sized,11,TRBV27,.,CASQGLSEAFF,TGTGCCAGCCAGGGTCTCTCTGAAGCTTTCTTT
TRBJ2-7,few,14,TRBV28,TRBD1,CASSEPGQVYEQYF,TGTGCCAGCAGTGAACCGGGACAGGTCTACGAGCAGTACTTC
TRBJ2-7,.,11,TRBV20-1,.,CSARDLYEQYF,TGCAGTGCTAGAGATCTCTACGAGCAGTACTTC
TRBJ2-5,few,15,TRBV30,TRBD2,CACKGRGSAIETQYF,TGTGCCTGCAAGGGGAGGGGTTCTGCTATTGAGACCCAGTACTTC
TRBJ2-2,.,14,TRBV29-1,.,CSVGTAANTGELFF,TGCAGCGTTGGGACAGCCGCGAACACCGGGGAGCTGTTTTTT
TRBJ2-5,.,17,TRBV4-1,TRBD2,CASSQDRGLKGTETQYF,TGCGCCAGCAGCCAAGATCGGGGACTAAAGGGGACAGAGACCCAGTACTTC
TRBJ2-1,.,16,TRBV6-1,TRBD2,CASSDLGLAGYNEQFF,TGTGCCAGCAGTGACCTGGGACTAGCGGGATACAATGAGCAGTTCTTC
TRBJ1-4,once,15,TRBV19,.,CASSTGIATNEKLFF,TGTGCCAGTAGTACAGGGATTGCAACTAATGAAAAACTGTTTTTT
TRBJ1-4,.,14,TRBV7-9,TRBD1,CASSLGQGGEKLFF,TGTGCCAGCAGCTTGGGACAGGGCGGTGAAAAACTGTTTTTT
TRBJ1-3,.,18,TRBV21-1,.,CASSKTIRIGLAGNTIYF,TGTGCCAGCAGCAAAACGATCCGGATTGGGCTTGCAGGAAACACCATATATTTT
TRBJ2-3,.,18,TRBV2,.,CASSSKGVSDPDTDTQYF,TGTGCCAGCAGTTCCAAGGGGGTTTCCGACCCAGACACAGATACGCAGTATTTT
TRBJ2-5,.,14,TRBV23-1,TRBD1,CASIPGTGEETQYF,TGCGCCAGCATCCCAGGGACAGGGGAAGAGACCCAGTACTTC
TRBJ1-1,large,16,TRBV6-6,.,CASSDYYGSVNTEAFF,TGTGCCAGCAGTGACTACTACGGCAGCGTGAACACTGAAGCTTTCTTT
TRBJ2-2,once,13,TRBV5-6,.,CASGPLGAGELFF,TGTGCCAGCGGGCCTCTTGGGGCCGGGGAGCTGTTTTTT
TRBJ2-7,.,17,TRBV9,TRBD2,CASSYGQGGSSSYEQYF,TGTGCCAGCAGCTACGGCCAGGGAGGGTCAAGCTCCTACGAGCAGTACTTC
TRBJ2-5,.,16,TRBV19,TRBD1,CASSMVFGTGPGTQYF,TGTGCCAGTAGTATGGTATTCGGGACAGGGCCAGGGACCCAGTACTTC
TRBJ1-5,.,13,TRBV6-1,.,CASSEYSNQPQHF,TGTGCCAGCAGTGAATATAGCAATCAGCCCCAGCATTTT
TRBJ1-4,once,14,TRBV9,.,CASSAGTAGEKLFF,TGTGCCAGCAGCGCCGGGACCGCGGGTGAAAAACTGTTTTTT